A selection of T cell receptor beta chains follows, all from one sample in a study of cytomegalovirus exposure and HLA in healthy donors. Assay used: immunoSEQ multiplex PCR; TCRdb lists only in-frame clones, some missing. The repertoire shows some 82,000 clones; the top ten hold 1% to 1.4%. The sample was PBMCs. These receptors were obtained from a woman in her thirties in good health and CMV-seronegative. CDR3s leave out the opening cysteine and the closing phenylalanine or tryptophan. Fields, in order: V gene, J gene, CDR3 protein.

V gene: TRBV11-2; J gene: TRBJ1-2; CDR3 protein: ASSGQGASQLNYGYT
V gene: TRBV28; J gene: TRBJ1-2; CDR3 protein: ASSLAGVDGYT
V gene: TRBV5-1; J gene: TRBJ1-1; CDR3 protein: ASSLLQGAIPEAF
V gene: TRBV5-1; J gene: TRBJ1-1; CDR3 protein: ASSLFGVTSEAF
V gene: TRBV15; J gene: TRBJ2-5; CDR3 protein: ATSRDSKGGETQY
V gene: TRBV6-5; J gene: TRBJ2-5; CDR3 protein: ASGLGGGETQY
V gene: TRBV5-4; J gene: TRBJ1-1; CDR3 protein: ASSPYRGTEAF
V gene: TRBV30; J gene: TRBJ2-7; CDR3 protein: AWSRQVTEQY
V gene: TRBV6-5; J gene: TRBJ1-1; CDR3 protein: ASSYSREHTEAF
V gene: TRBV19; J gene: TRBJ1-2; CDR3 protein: ASSTYLLDPIGYT
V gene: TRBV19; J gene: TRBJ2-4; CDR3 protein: ASSPTGGTKNIQY
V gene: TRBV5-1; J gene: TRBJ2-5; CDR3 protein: ASSFGRGQETQY
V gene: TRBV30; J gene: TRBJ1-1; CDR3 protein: AWSFQGNTEAF
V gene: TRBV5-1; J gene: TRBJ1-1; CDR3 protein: ASSLQGFGIEAF
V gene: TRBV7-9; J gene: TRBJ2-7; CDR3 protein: ASSSGTGGYEQY
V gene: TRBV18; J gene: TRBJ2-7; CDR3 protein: ASSPDRGEPLA
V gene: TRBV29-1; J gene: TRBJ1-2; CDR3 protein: SVTGQGFDGYT
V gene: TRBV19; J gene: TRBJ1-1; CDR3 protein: ASSRDRGDTEAF
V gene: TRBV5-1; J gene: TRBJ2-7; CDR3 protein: ASSTGTGAYEQY
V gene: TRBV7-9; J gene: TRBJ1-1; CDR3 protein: ASSFETGTEAF
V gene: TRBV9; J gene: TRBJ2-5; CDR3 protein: ASSVGWTGVRETQY
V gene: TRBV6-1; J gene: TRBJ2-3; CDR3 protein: ASSEEGGWADTQY
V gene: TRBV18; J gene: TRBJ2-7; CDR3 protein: ASSPRAGQDYEQY
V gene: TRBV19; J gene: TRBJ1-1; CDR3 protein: ASSPLAGMNTEAF
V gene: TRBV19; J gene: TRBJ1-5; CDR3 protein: ASSLQGIGNQPQH
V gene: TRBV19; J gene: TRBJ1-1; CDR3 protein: ASSIFGDTEAF
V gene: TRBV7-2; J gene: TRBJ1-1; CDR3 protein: ASSLGGRRAEAF
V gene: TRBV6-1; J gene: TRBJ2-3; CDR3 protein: ASSESRGSTDTQY
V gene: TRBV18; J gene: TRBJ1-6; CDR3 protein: ASSPVTDSPLH
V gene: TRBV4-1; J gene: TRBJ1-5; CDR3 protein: ASSQGGGQGANQPQH
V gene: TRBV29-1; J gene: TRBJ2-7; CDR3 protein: SGGKGGGEQY
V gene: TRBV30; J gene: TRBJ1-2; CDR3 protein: AWSEGYAGGYT
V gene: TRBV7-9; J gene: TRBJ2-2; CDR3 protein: ASSLEEGLADTGELF
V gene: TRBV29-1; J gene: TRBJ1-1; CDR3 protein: SVDNQGTEAF
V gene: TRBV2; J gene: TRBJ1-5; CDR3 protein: ASSGGDRGTSWVNQPQH
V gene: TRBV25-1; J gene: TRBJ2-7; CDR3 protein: ASSGIVGKRQYEQY
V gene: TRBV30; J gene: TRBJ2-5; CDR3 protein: AWSVTSGKVGGTQY
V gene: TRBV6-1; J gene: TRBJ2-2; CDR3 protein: ASSGAGRNTGELF
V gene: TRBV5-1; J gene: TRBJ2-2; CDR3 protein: ASSSQDTDTGELF
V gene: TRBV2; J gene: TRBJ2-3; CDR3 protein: ASRGTSGKDTDTQY
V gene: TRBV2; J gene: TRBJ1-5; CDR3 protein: ASSPTGFNQPQH
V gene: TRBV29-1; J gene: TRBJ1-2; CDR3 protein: SATTGDYGYT
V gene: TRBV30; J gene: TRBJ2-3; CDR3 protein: AWSGRGQGTDTQY
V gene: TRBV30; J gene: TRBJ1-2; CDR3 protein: AWTAYRGPEGYT
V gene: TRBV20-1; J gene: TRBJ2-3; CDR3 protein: SALGPDTQY
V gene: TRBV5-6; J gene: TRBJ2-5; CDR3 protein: ASSLGQGAIPETQY
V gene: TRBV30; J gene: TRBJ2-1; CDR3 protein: AWSATGTYNEQF
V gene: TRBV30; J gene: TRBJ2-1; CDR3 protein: AWSGGTSGSESYNEQF
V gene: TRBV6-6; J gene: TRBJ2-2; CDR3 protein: ASTLDRLNTGELF